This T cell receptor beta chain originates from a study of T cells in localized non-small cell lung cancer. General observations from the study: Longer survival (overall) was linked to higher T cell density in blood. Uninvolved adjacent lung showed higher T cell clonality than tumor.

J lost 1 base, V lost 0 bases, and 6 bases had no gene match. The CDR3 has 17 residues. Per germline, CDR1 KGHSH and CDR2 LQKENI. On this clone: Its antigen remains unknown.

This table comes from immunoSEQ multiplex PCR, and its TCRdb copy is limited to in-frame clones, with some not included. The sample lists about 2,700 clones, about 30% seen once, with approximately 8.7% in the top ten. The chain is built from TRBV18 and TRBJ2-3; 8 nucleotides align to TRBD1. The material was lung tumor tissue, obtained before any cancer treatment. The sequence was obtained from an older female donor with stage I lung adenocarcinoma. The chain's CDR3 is CASSPPRVTGGTDTQYF. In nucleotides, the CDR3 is TGTGCCAGCTCACCACCGCGGGTGACAGGGGGCACAGATACGCAGTATTTT.